A selection of T cell receptor beta chains follows, all from one sample in a study of regulatory T cells in long-lasting Graves disease. TCRdb reanalysed the multiplex PCR reads using MiXCR and keeps one entry per CDR3 protein. The sample lists almost 350,000 distinct CDR3 sequences; 20% were seen once. The sample was peripheral blood mononuclear cells (PBMCs), taken when the disease was refractory, from a patient treated with antithyroid drugs. Source of these receptors: a female donor with Graves disease. The CDR3 runs from the conserved cysteine through the conserved F or W. The order of the fields is CDR3 protein, CDR3 DNA, V gene, D gene, clone size, J gene. D genes are given only for firm matches. Size is omitted from some rows. Given values are once, few, many or a class for expanded clones.

CACNTGSNSPLHF | TGTGCCTGTAATACAGGGTCTAATTCACCCCTCCACTTT | TRBV30 | . | many | TRBJ1-6
CASRPQGADYGYTF | TGCGCCAGCAGACCCCAGGGGGCAGACTATGGCTACACCTTC | TRBV5-1 | TRBD1 | few | TRBJ1-2
CASSISSQGRIFNQPQHF | TGTGCCAGTAGTATATCGAGTCAGGGACGGATCTTCAATCAGCCCCAGCATTTT | TRBV19 | . | . | TRBJ1-5
CASSYAASSYEQYF | TGTGCCAGCAGTTATGCGGCTAGCTCCTACGAGCAGTACTTC | TRBV6-5 | . | many | TRBJ2-7
CASAITIGRTFYEQYF | TGCGCCAGCGCCATCACGATAGGACGGACTTTCTACGAGCAGTACTTC | TRBV5-1 | . | . | TRBJ2-7
CSARESSYNSPLHF | TGCAGTGCCAGGGAAAGCTCCTATAATTCACCCCTCCACTTT | TRBV20-1 | . | . | TRBJ1-6
CASSLGKGFYGYTF | TGTGCCAGCAGCCTCGGAAAGGGCTTCTATGGCTACACCTTC | TRBV14 | . | few | TRBJ1-2
CSARDSGGSRETQYF | TGCAGTGCTAGAGATTCCGGGGGCAGCCGGGAGACCCAGTACTTC | TRBV20-1 | . | many | TRBJ2-5
CASGTKNTEAFF | TGTGCGTCCGGGACAAAGAACACTGAAGCTTTCTTT | TRBV30 | . | few | TRBJ1-1
CSAYDRGNEKLFF | TGCAGTGCGTATGACAGGGGAAATGAAAAACTGTTTTTT | TRBV20-1 | TRBD1 | . | TRBJ1-4
CSARVGQGYGYTF | TGCAGTGCTAGAGTGGGACAGGGGTATGGCTACACCTTC | TRBV20-1 | TRBD1 | many | TRBJ1-2
CASSSRQGKEKLFF | TGTGCCAGCAGTTCAAGACAGGGGAAGGAAAAACTGTTTTTT | TRBV11-2 | TRBD1 | many | TRBJ1-4
CASSLTAPIATNEKLFF | TGTGCCAGCAGCTTAACAGCACCAATAGCAACTAATGAAAAACTGTTTTTT | TRBV7-9 | . | many | TRBJ1-4
CSVDGPKMNTEAFF | TGCAGCGTTGACGGGCCAAAGATGAACACTGAAGCTTTCTTT | TRBV29-1 | . | many | TRBJ1-1
CASSLDPGGIQGTQYF | TGTGCCAGCAGCTTAGACCCGGGCGGGATTCAAGGGACCCAGTACTTC | TRBV7-3 | . | many | TRBJ2-5
CASSLQSLSSYNSPLHF | TGTGCCAGCAGCTTACAGAGCTTAAGCTCCTATAATTCACCCCTCCACTTT | TRBV5-4 | . | few | TRBJ1-6
CASSQGLAGGRDF | TGTGCCAGCAGCCAAGGACTAGCGGGGGGGCGGGACTTC | TRBV3-1 | TRBD2 | few | TRBJ2-7
CASSSLRGSVGLGETQYF | TGTGCCAGCAGCTCACTCCGCGGGTCCGTCGGACTGGGAGAGACCCAGTACTTC | TRBV27 | . | many | TRBJ2-5
CASSLKTEAFF | TGTGCCAGCAGCTTAAAGACTGAAGCTTTCTTT | TRBV2 | . | many | TRBJ1-1
CASRTSGNTIYF | TGTGCCAGCCGGACCTCTGGAAACACCATATATTTT | TRBV28 | . | . | TRBJ1-3
CASSPGTLETQYF | TGTGCCAGCAGCCCCGGGACTTTGGAGACCCAGTACTTC | TRBV18 | . | many | TRBJ2-5
CASSLEGRLSYNEQFF | TGTGCCAGCAGCTTAGAAGGCAGACTCTCCTACAATGAGCAGTTCTTC | TRBV7-9 | . | . | TRBJ2-1
CASSPGQGNNYEQYF | TGTGCCAGTAGTCCCGGACAGGGTAATAACTACGAGCAGTACTTC | TRBV19 | TRBD1 | . | TRBJ2-7
CASSFRAPGGAGELFF | TGTGCCAGCAGCTTTAGGGCCCCTGGCGGGGCCGGGGAGCTGTTTTTT | TRBV7-3 | . | few | TRBJ2-2
CAWSVSSNQPQHF | TGTGCCTGGAGTGTAAGCTCCAATCAGCCCCAGCATTTT | TRBV30 | . | few | TRBJ1-5
CASSPGQGAMYGYTF | TGTGCCAGCAGCCCGGGACAGGGGGCTATGTATGGCTACACCTTC | TRBV4-2 | TRBD1 | few | TRBJ1-2
CASSQRGGVQPQHF | TGTGCCAGCAGCCAAAGGGGGGGGGTACAGCCCCAGCATTTT | TRBV3-1 | . | . | TRBJ1-5
CASSLVGGVSNQPQHF | TGTGCCAGCAGTTTGGTTGGGGGGGTGAGCAATCAGCCCCAGCATTTT | TRBV12-3/TRBV12-4 | . | many | TRBJ1-5
CASRTVPTLNTEAFF | TGTGCCAGCAGAACCGTGCCCACCTTGAACACTGAAGCTTTCTTT | TRBV6-1 | . | many | TRBJ1-1
CASSYSGPGTGNQETQYF | TGTGCCAGCAGTTACTCCGGCCCAGGGACAGGGAATCAAGAGACCCAGTACTTC | TRBV13 | TRBD1 | . | TRBJ2-5
CASSESTGAGNTIYF | TGTGCCAGCAGTGAATCGACAGGCGCTGGAAACACCATATATTTT | TRBV25-1 | . | . | TRBJ1-3
CASSIGTGGMTQYF | TGTGCCAGTAGTATCGGGACAGGGGGCATGACCCAGTACTTC | TRBV19 | TRBD1 | . | TRBJ2-5
CASSGSWGISGNTIYF | TGTGCCAGCAGCGGGTCATGGGGCATCTCTGGAAACACCATATATTTT | TRBV6-2/TRBV6-3 | . | . | TRBJ1-3
CASSLWSGGREQYF | TGTGCCAGCAGTTTATGGTCGGGGGGACGCGAGCAGTACTTC | TRBV28 | TRBD2 | many | TRBJ2-7
CASSPGQGSNSPLHF | TGTGCCAGCAGCCCAGGACAGGGGAGTAATTCACCCCTCCACTTT | TRBV7-2 | TRBD1 | few | TRBJ1-6
CSAGVVRVTYEQYF | TGCAGTGCTGGCGTTGTCAGGGTGACCTACGAGCAGTACTTC | TRBV20-1 | . | . | TRBJ2-7
CASFQIAGEPKNIQYF | TGTGCCAGCTTTCAAATAGCGGGAGAGCCCAAAAACATTCAGTACTTC | TRBV28 | TRBD2 | many | TRBJ2-4
CASTTKSGQGGQPQHF | TGTGCCAGTACCACCAAATCTGGACAGGGAGGACAGCCCCAGCATTTT | TRBV19 | TRBD1 | few | TRBJ1-5
CASSQDYLAYEQYF | TGTGCCAGCAGCCAGGACTACCTCGCCTACGAGCAGTACTTC | TRBV14 | . | . | TRBJ2-7
CASGPTPSAEAFF | TGTGCTAGTGGTCCTACGCCCTCCGCTGAAGCTTTCTTT | TRBV12-5 | . | many | TRBJ1-1
CASRFSGVGANVLTF | TGTGCCAGCAGGTTCTCGGGGGTTGGGGCCAACGTCCTGACTTTC | TRBV2 | . | many | TRBJ2-6
CASSYSDRGAEAFF | TGTGCCAGCAGTTACTCAGACAGGGGGGCTGAAGCTTTCTTT | TRBV6-9 | TRBD1 | . | TRBJ1-1
CASSQDGQPEGSNTEAFF | TGTGCCAGCAGCCAAGATGGTCAGCCAGAGGGGTCAAACACTGAAGCTTTCTTT | TRBV3-1 | . | few | TRBJ1-1
CASSLQYATGKNTEAFF | TGCGCCAGCAGCCTCCAATATGCGACGGGAAAGAACACTGAAGCTTTCTTT | TRBV7-9 | . | . | TRBJ1-1
CASSFLGGTDTQYF | TGTGCCAGCAGCTTCCTCGGGGGGACAGATACGCAGTATTTT | TRBV11-3 | TRBD2 | . | TRBJ2-3
CASTLFVGTEAFF | TGTGCCAGCACCCTATTTGTGGGCACTGAAGCTTTCTTT | TRBV12-3/TRBV12-4 | . | few | TRBJ1-1
CSASLRDRNYGYTF | TGCAGTGCTTCCCTCAGGGATCGTAACTATGGCTACACCTTC | TRBV20-1 | . | . | TRBJ1-2
CASSASLSYEQYF | TGTGCCAGCTCAGCCAGTCTCTCCTACGAGCAGTACTTC | TRBV18 | . | . | TRBJ2-7
CASSLLLTTGTEAFF | TGTGCCAGCAGCTTGTTACTCACTACGGGAACTGAAGCTTTCTTT | TRBV5-1 | . | . | TRBJ1-1